The 24 T cell receptor beta chains given below trace back to one sample, sequenced in a study of CD8 T cells in ankylosing spondylitis. A single record per CDR3 protein comes from TCRdb applying MiXCR to the 5' RACE reads. The table records under 400,000 distinct CDR3 sequences, around 10% of them present only once. The sample comprised blood, either unsorted or a sorted T cell fraction (not recorded which). These receptors were taken from a female donor with ankylosing spondylitis or in good health (not recorded which).

This clonotype was seen only a few times. The V and J genes are TRBV24-1 and TRBJ1-1; perhaps TRBD1 as D (5 bases). The V gene lost 4 bases and the J gene lost 8 bases, with 19 bases spanning the gap. Germline lookup yields CDR1 KGHDR and CDR2 SFDVKD. The CDR3 has 15 amino acids. This chain's CDR3 is CATSDPTRGGTEAFF. Written as DNA, the CDR3 is TGTGCCACCAGTGACCCGACCCGAGGTGGGACCGAAGCTTTCTTT.

The CDR3 protein is CASSLDAGGHNEQFF. The CDR3 bases are TGCGCCAGCAGCTTGGATGCGGGAGGCCACAATGAGCAGTTCTTC. This chain uses TRBV5-1 with TRBJ2-1; 8 nucleotides agree with TRBD2. The CDR3 runs to 15 residues. Trimming removed 0 bases from V and 5 bases from J; junction bases left unmatched: 4. Germline values: CDR1 SGHRS, CDR2 YFSETQ.

This clonotype turned up a few times. V usage is TRBV18 and J usage is TRBJ1-3; D remains ambiguous. CDR1 and CDR2 (germline): KGHSH, LQKENI. This CDR3 comprises 17 residues. Trimming removed 0 bases at V and 0 bases at J, with 12 bases between. Here the CDR3 DNA reads TGTGCCAGCTCACCACCGGGCAGCATGATCTCTGGAAACACCATATATTTT. It is translated as CASSPPGSMISGNTIYF.

The V gene is TRBV5-1, the J gene TRBJ2-4; a possible D gene is TRBD1 (6 bases). The length of the CDR3 is 16 residues. The V and J ends lost 1 base and 6 bases respectively, with 17 bases between them. CDR1 is SGHRS, CDR2 YFSETQ, per germline. The CDR3 is CASSLRSQGPLNIQYF. CDR3 nucleotide sequence: TGCGCCAGCAGCTTGAGGTCGCAGGGGCCACTAAACATTCAGTACTTC.

This clonotype was counted at least ten times. The CDR3 reads CASSLLAGARETQYF. CDR3 in DNA: TGTGCCAGCAGCTTACTAGCGGGAGCCAGAGAGACCCAGTACTTC. The rearrangement links TRBV7-9 to TRBJ2-5; 10 bases fit TRBD2. With V trimmed by 2 bases and J by 4 bases, 4 bases remained unmatched. There are 15 residues in the CDR3. Germline CDR1 reads SEHNR; CDR2 reads FQNEAQ (reference sequence).

At least ten counts were recorded for this clonotype. The V call is TRBV5-1, the J call TRBJ2-4, with a weak D call TRBD1 (5 bases). V lost 0 bases and J 1 base, leaving 8 bases between the germline ends. The length of the CDR3 is 15 residues. The germline V gene encodes CDR1 SGHRS and CDR2 YFSETQ. CDR3 residues: CASSLEAGAKNIQYF. DNA for the CDR3: TGCGCCAGCAGCTTGGAAGCAGGGGCCAAAAACATTCAGTACTTC.

This clonotype has ten or more counts. The genes are TRBV12-3 or TRBV12-4 and TRBJ2-3; either TRBD1 or TRBD2 may fit D (5 bases each). The CDR3 is 15 residues long. V was pared by 5 bases and J by 2 bases, with 14 bases between. CDR3 sequence reads: CASSPEGTNTDTQYF. CDR3 bases: TGTGCCAGCAGTCCAGAGGGGACCAACACAGATACGCAGTATTTT.

The chain combines TRBV5-1 with TRBJ1-1, with D maybe TRBD1 (6 bases). Trimming stripped 0 bases from V and 0 bases from J, with 9 bases between. CDR3 length: 15 residues. The germline CDR1 and CDR2 sequences are SGHRS and YFSETQ. Here the CDR3 reads CASSLGTALNTEAFF. For the CDR3, the DNA is TGCGCCAGCAGCTTGGGGACAGCCCTGAACACTGAAGCTTTCTTT.

This clonotype has a count of ten or more. CDR3 sequence (DNA): TGTGCCAGCGGCTTTGGGAATCAGCCCCAGCATTTT. Translation: CASGFGNQPQHF. The rearrangement links TRBV27 to TRBJ1-5; D remains unclear. The CDR3 has 12 residues. The V and J ends lost 8 bases and 4 bases respectively, with 9 bases between them. Germline lookup yields CDR1 MNHEY and CDR2 SMNVEV (reference sequence).

This clonotype was counted ten times or more. The rearrangement uses TRBV20-1 and TRBJ2-3, with 10 bases that match TRBD2. Losses at the gene ends were 3 bases for V and 4 bases for J; bases not matched to a gene: 13. CDR3 length: 17 residues. Germline-derived CDR1 and CDR2 are DFQATT and SNEGSKA (reference sequence). CDR3 nucleotide sequence: TGCAGTGCTAGCCCCATCCCCAGCGGGGGGGCCTCAGATACGCAGTATTTT. Amino acids: CSASPIPSGGASDTQYF.

The sample holds many counts of this clonotype. The chain couples TRBV6-6 to TRBJ1-5; D is unresolved. Germline V gives CDR1 MNHNY, CDR2 SVGAGI (reference sequence). The CDR3 runs 13 residues. The germline V and J ends were trimmed by 7 bases and 3 bases, with 10 bases remaining between them. For the CDR3, the DNA is TGTGCCAGCATGAGGGAACACAATCAGCCCCAGCATTTT. Translated: CASMREHNQPQHF.

The gene calls are TRBV15 and TRBJ2-1; 12 bases align to TRBD2. The CDR3 totals 14 residues. Germline trimming cut 8 bases from V and 4 bases from J; bases unmatched to any gene: 3. Germline CDR1 reads LNHNV; CDR2 reads YYDKDF (reference sequence). This CDR3 is CATALAGGYNEQFF. Here the CDR3 DNA reads TGTGCCACCGCGCTAGCGGGAGGGTACAATGAGCAGTTCTTC.

In its sample, this clonotype was seen a few times. The chain employs TRBV2 and TRBJ1-4, with D maybe TRBD1 (5 bases). The CDR3 extends over 17 amino acids. Germline V gives CDR1 SNHLY, CDR2 FYNNEI. Trimming left V 7 bases short and J 2 bases short, with 20 bases between. The CDR3 region has the DNA TGTGCCAGCACGCTACCCGGCCGGGGGGTGACTAATGAAAAACTGTTTTTT. It encodes CASTLPGRGVTNEKLFF.

This clonotype was found many times. The genes are TRBV27 and TRBJ2-1; 7 positions agree with TRBD2. Trimming at V came to 4 bases and at J to 9 bases, leaving 12 bases not matched to a gene. The CDR3 runs to 15 residues. The germline gives CDR1 MNHEY, CDR2 SMNVEV (reference sequence). CDR3 in DNA: TGTGCCAGCAGTTCAAGGACTAGTAGGATGCGTGAGCAGTTCTTC. Its protein is CASSSRTSRMREQFF.

The chain couples TRBV10-2 to TRBJ2-1; D is possibly TRBD1 or TRBD2 (5 bases each). V was pared by 4 bases and J by 9 bases, with 10 bases between. The V gene's germline CDR1 is WSHSY and CDR2 SAAADI. The CDR3 has 12 residues. CDR3 sequence (DNA): TGCGCCAGCAGTGCCGGGACCGGTGAGCAGTTCTTC. Its translation: CASSAGTGEQFF.

This clonotype has a handful of counts. The rearrangement joins TRBV20-1 to TRBJ2-1; 10 bases line up with TRBD2. The CDR3 contains 15 residues. Germline loops: CDR1 DFQATT, CDR2 SNEGSKA (reference sequence). The V segment lost 3 bases and the J segment 3 bases; nucleotides outside the gene matches: 5. The CDR3 reads CSARWGLALYNEQFF. The CDR3 nucleotides read TGCAGTGCTAGGTGGGGACTAGCGCTCTACAATGAGCAGTTCTTC.

Many counts were recorded for this clonotype. CDR3 sequence: CSARETGFYGYTF. The DNA of the CDR3 is TGCAGTGCTAGAGAAACAGGATTCTATGGCTACACCTTC. This rearrangement joins TRBV20-1 to TRBJ1-2; tentatively, D is TRBD1 (5 bases). V lost 0 bases, J lost 4 bases, and 9 bases lay in between. The CDR3 runs to 13 residues. The V gene's germline CDR1 is DFQATT and CDR2 SNEGSKA (reference sequence).

Only a few counts were recorded for this clonotype. The chain couples TRBV6-1 to TRBJ2-3; 7 bases are shared with TRBD1. This CDR3 contains 16 residues. With 6 bases clipped from V and 1 base from J, the junction kept 10 bases outside the gene matches. From germline, CDR1 is MNHNS and CDR2 SASEGT. CDR3 residues: CASSLQGGWGTDTQYF. DNA for the CDR3: TGTGCCAGCAGCCTCCAAGGGGGCTGGGGCACAGATACGCAGTATTTT.

Worth noting for this clonotype: A much larger clone lies a single base off, so this may be a read error. The chain combines TRBV20-1 with TRBJ1-1; D unresolved. From germline, CDR1 is DFQATT and CDR2 SNEGSKA (reference sequence). This CDR3 is 13 amino acids long. For the CDR3, the DNA is TGCAGTGTCCAAAGGGTTTTGAACACTGAAGCTCTCTTT. Protein product: CSVQRVLNTEALF.

There are a few counts of this clonotype. The chain is built from TRBV7-2 and TRBJ1-2; 7 positions agree with TRBD1. The CDR3 extends over 15 amino acids. CDR1 and CDR2 (germline): SGHTA, FQGNSA. V was clipped by 3 bases and J by 6 bases; unmatched bases: 10. The CDR3 reads CASSFRRDRGHGYTF. For the CDR3, the DNA is TGTGCCAGCAGCTTTAGAAGGGACAGAGGTCATGGCTACACCTTC.

This clonotype has a handful of counts. The chain links TRBV29-1 to TRBJ2-7; 8 nucleotides align to TRBD1. Germline CDR1 and CDR2: SQVTM and ANQGSEA. CDR3 length: 13 residues. The trim removed 4 bases at V and 3 bases at J, leaving 5 bases unmatched. The CDR3 bases are TGCAGCGTTGCCGGACAGGGTGGCTACGAGCAGTACTTC. Translated: CSVAGQGGYEQYF.

There are many counts of this clonotype. The chain carries TRBV2 and TRBJ2-3; 12 nucleotides line up with TRBD2. CDR3 length equals 15 residues. In germline, CDR1 is SNHLY, CDR2 FYNNEI. The V segment lost 8 bases and the J segment 2 bases; nucleotides outside the gene matches: 5. The CDR3 loop reads CASGRTSGITDTQYF. CDR3 nucleotide sequence: TGTGCCAGCGGAAGGACTAGCGGGATCACAGATACGCAGTATTTT.

In its sample, this clonotype was seen many times. V and J are TRBV15 and TRBJ2-3; TRBD2 might be the D (6 bases). The V end was cut by 7 bases, the J end by 11 bases, with 13 bases between. The CDR3 sequence is 11 residues long. CDR1 is LNHNV, CDR2 YYDKDF, per germline (reference sequence). This chain's CDR3 is CATIYRDLQYF. The DNA of the CDR3 is TGTGCCACCATCTACCGGGACTTGCAGTATTTT.

This clonotype has ten or more counts. The rearrangement links TRBV5-1 to TRBJ2-7; D unresolved. Germline CDR1 and CDR2: SGHRS and YFSETQ. The CDR3 contains 14 residues. V shed 0 bases and J shed 2 bases, with 9 bases lying between them. The CDR3: CASSLEGNTYEQYF. CDR3 nucleotides: TGCGCCAGCAGCTTGGAAGGCAATACCTACGAGCAGTACTTC.